This is a list of T cell receptor beta chains from one sample in a study of blood T cell repertoires in COVID-19. Only in-frame clones appear in the TCRdb table, and some are missing; sequencing was by immunoSEQ multiplex PCR. The sample yields fewer than 300,000 clones, around nine tenths seen once. The sample taken for sequencing was PBMCs or T cells enriched from blood (not recorded which). These receptor sequences come from a woman in her 30s who had recovered from COVID-19. Both conserved end residues are part of each CDR3. D genes are given only for firm matches. Not every row has a clone size; where given, it reads once, few, many or a size class.

CDR3 DNA	CDR3 protein	V gene	D gene	J gene	clone size	CDR3 length
TGTGCCAGCAGTCCATTGACTAGCGGAACGATCTTC	CASSPLTSGTIF	TRBV28	TRBD2	TRBJ2-1	-	12
TGTGCCAGCTCACCACAAGCGGGAGGGATTTACGAGCAGTACTTC	CASSPQAGGIYEQYF	TRBV18	TRBD2	TRBJ2-7	-	15
TGTGCCAGCAGTTTACCTAGCGGAAGCACAGATACGCAGTATTTT	CASSLPSGSTDTQYF	TRBV28	TRBD2	TRBJ2-3	-	15
TGCAGCGTAGGACAGGGAGAAAATTCACCCCTCCACTTT	CSVGQGENSPLHF	TRBV29-1	TRBD1	TRBJ1-6	-	13
TGCAGTGCTAGTAACAGCGGACCCACAGATACGCAGTATTTT	CSASNSGPTDTQYF	TRBV20-1	-	TRBJ2-3	-	14
TGTGCCAGCAGGAAGCTTAGCAATCAGCCCCAGCATTTT	CASRKLSNQPQHF	TRBV27	-	TRBJ1-5	-	13
TGTGCCAGCAGCGCAGATAGCGGGACTCGGGATGAAAAACTGTTTTTT	CASSADSGTRDEKLFF	TRBV9	-	TRBJ1-4	-	16
TGTGCCAGCAGCCAAGATTTAGTTGTTCTAGCCAAAAACATTCAGTACTTC	CASSQDLVVLAKNIQYF	TRBV4-2	-	TRBJ2-4	-	17
TGTGCCAGTAGTAGATCAGGGGGCGAGAGCTCCTACGAGCAGTACTTC	CASSRSGGESSYEQYF	TRBV19	TRBD1	TRBJ2-7	-	16
TGTGCCTGGAGTGTTAACATGAACACTGAAGCTTTCTTT	CAWSVNMNTEAFF	TRBV30	-	TRBJ1-1	-	13
TGTGCCAGCAGCTTTAAAGTGCTGACTACCCAGTACTTC	CASSFKVLTTQYF	TRBV11-3	-	TRBJ2-5	-	13
TGTGCCAGCAGCCGGACTAGCGGGAGAGGGCTATCCTACGAGCAGTACTTC	CASSRTSGRGLSYEQYF	TRBV7-6	TRBD2	TRBJ2-7	-	17
TGTGCCAGCAGTTCCTACGGGACAGGGAAATACGAGCAGTACTTC	CASSSYGTGKYEQYF	TRBV6-5	TRBD1	TRBJ2-7	once	15
TGTGCCAGCTCACCTACTGCACACCTCCGGGACTTCGACTCCTACAATGAGCAGTTCTTC	CASSPTAHLRDFDSYNEQFF	TRBV18	-	TRBJ2-1	-	20
TGTGCCAGCAGCTTAGTCGGGGGAGGTAAATCACCCCTCCACTTT	CASSLVGGGKSPLHF	TRBV11-2	-	TRBJ1-6	-	15
TGCGCCAGCAGCCAAGGACTAGCGGGAGTTGCAGATACGCAGTATTTT	CASSQGLAGVADTQYF	TRBV4-1	TRBD2	TRBJ2-3	-	16
TGTGCCAGCAGTCGGGACAGGCCCAACAGGAATCAGCCCCAGCATTTT	CASSRDRPNRNQPQHF	TRBV28	TRBD1	TRBJ1-5	-	16
TGTGCCTGGGGGTCTGGGACAGCCTACGAGCAGTACTTC	CAWGSGTAYEQYF	TRBV30	TRBD1	TRBJ2-7	-	13
TGTGCCAGCAGTGTGGGCGACAGGAGAAATCAGCCCCAGCATTTT	CASSVGDRRNQPQHF	TRBV27	-	TRBJ1-5	few	15
TGTGCCAGCAGCTTACCAGGAAGAAATTCACCCCTCCACTTT	CASSLPGRNSPLHF	TRBV7-8	-	TRBJ1-6	-	14
TGTGCCCTATTCGGCCCAGCCTACAAGGGGGACGAGCAGTACTTC	CALFGPAYKGDEQYF	TRBV19	-	TRBJ2-7	-	15
TGTGCCAGCAGTCCTTTAGCGGGAGGGGAGGATACGCAGTATTTT	CASSPLAGGEDTQYF	TRBV6-4	TRBD2	TRBJ2-3	-	15
TGTGCCAGTAGCCCCGTGGGGCGCGAGCAGTTCTTC	CASSPVGREQFF	TRBV19	-	TRBJ2-1	-	12
TGCGCCAGCAGCTTGGGCGGGAGCCCTTACAGAGGAGAGACCCAGTACTTC	CASSLGGSPYRGETQYF	TRBV5-1	TRBD2	TRBJ2-5	few	17
TGTGCCAGCAGCTTGCTCGGCGGGAGCGAATTAGATACGCAGTATTTT	CASSLLGGSELDTQYF	TRBV5-4	TRBD2	TRBJ2-3	-	16
TGTGCCAGCAGCCCGAGACAGGGGGTCTCCTACAATGAGCAGTTCTTC	CASSPRQGVSYNEQFF	TRBV11-1	TRBD1	TRBJ2-1	-	16
TGCAGCGTTGAGAGGACAGATACGCAGTATTTT	CSVERTDTQYF	TRBV29-1	-	TRBJ2-3	-	11
TGCGCCAGCAGTCAAAAACAGGAGGCTTTCTTT	CASSQKQEAFF	TRBV23-1	-	TRBJ1-1	-	11
TGTGCCAGTAGAGTTACAGGTTACAATCAGCCCCAGCATTTT	CASRVTGYNQPQHF	TRBV19	-	TRBJ1-5	-	14
TGTGCCAGCAGTGAACAGGGGGCGCATGGCTACACCTTC	CASSEQGAHGYTF	TRBV2	TRBD1	TRBJ1-2	-	13
TGTGCCAGCAGCCGACTTGGACAGGGGAGGTACGAGCAGTACTTC	CASSRLGQGRYEQYF	TRBV14	TRBD1	TRBJ2-7	few	15
TGTGCCAGCAGCTTAGGAGAGGCCCGCACAGATACGCAGTATTTT	CASSLGEARTDTQYF	TRBV11-3	-	TRBJ2-3	-	15
TGCGCCAGCAGCCAAGAAGCAGCGGGAGGAAGGAATACGCAGTATTTT	CASSQEAAGGRNTQYF	TRBV4-1	TRBD2	TRBJ2-3	-	16
TGTGCCAGCAGCCAGGGGACTAGGCAGCAGTTCTTC	CASSQGTRQQFF	TRBV7-2	TRBD2	TRBJ2-1	-	12
TGTGCCAGCAGTTACGGCAGGGGCGAGAATGAGCAGTTCTTC	CASSYGRGENEQFF	TRBV6-6	-	TRBJ2-1	-	14
TGTGCCAGCAGCTTAGAGCCGGGACTAGCGGGAAGCACCGGGGAGCTGTTTTTT	CASSLEPGLAGSTGELFF	TRBV7-9	TRBD2	TRBJ2-2	-	18
TGTGCCAGCAGCTTAGGCGGGCTTATGGGGCAGTTCTTC	CASSLGGLMGQFF	TRBV7-2	-	TRBJ2-1	-	13
TGTGCCTGGAGCCTAGGACAGGGGAACTATGGCTACACCTTC	CAWSLGQGNYGYTF	TRBV30	TRBD1	TRBJ1-2	-	14
TGTGCCAGCAGCCGCTCGAGGACAGGTTACTACACCTTC	CASSRSRTGYYTF	TRBV3-1/TRBV3-2	TRBD1	TRBJ1-2	-	13
TGTGCCAGCAGCCCCCCCGGGAGGGGACAAGAGACCCAGTACTTC	CASSPPGRGQETQYF	TRBV9	TRBD2	TRBJ2-5	-	15
TGTGCCAGCAGCCGAACAGCGGGCTCAGGCAATGAGCAGTTCTTC	CASSRTAGSGNEQFF	TRBV11-2	-	TRBJ2-1	-	15
TGTGCCAGCAGCGAAACAGGGGGCATTAATGAAAAACTGTTTTTT	CASSETGGINEKLFF	TRBV9	TRBD1	TRBJ1-4	-	15
TGTGCCAGCAGCCCCCTAGCGTCGGAGACCCAGTACTTC	CASSPLASETQYF	TRBV7-3	-	TRBJ2-5	-	13
TGTGCCAGCAGTTACGAGTCTGGAAACACCATATATTTT	CASSYESGNTIYF	TRBV6-2/TRBV6-3	-	TRBJ1-3	-	13
TGTGCCAGCAGAGGGGGGGGAGAGACCCAGTACTTC	CASRGGGETQYF	TRBV2	-	TRBJ2-5	-	12
TGTGCCAGCAGACGACAGGGGGACACCTACGAGCAGTACTTC	CASRRQGDTYEQYF	TRBV11-1	TRBD1	TRBJ2-7	-	14
TGTGCCAGCAGCCTCGGTAATACAGGCGGTCAGCCCCAGCATTTT	CASSLGNTGGQPQHF	TRBV5-6	-	TRBJ1-5	-	15
TGTGCCAGCAGTCTCCCTCGGAGGACCTATGGCTACACCTTC	CASSLPRRTYGYTF	TRBV28	-	TRBJ1-2	-	14
TGTGCCAGCAGCTCACAGGGGAACACTGAAGCTTTCTTT	CASSSQGNTEAFF	TRBV7-9	-	TRBJ1-1	-	13
TGTGCCACCAGTGATACTGACAGAATAAGTAGATATAGCAATCAGCCCCAGCATTTT	CATSDTDRISRYSNQPQHF	TRBV24-1	-	TRBJ1-5	-	19
TGTGCCAGCAGTTCCGGGACTAGCGGATGGGATGAGCAGTTCTTC	CASSSGTSGWDEQFF	TRBV27	TRBD2	TRBJ2-1	-	15
TGCGCCAGCAGCTTGGTAGGGACCGGGGGGCTACACCTCACCGGGGAGCTGTTTTTT	CASSLVGTGGLHLTGELFF	TRBV5-1	-	TRBJ2-2	-	19
TGTGCCAGTAACGAGCCGTTACCTACTAATGAAAAACTGTTTTTT	CASNEPLPTNEKLFF	TRBV19	-	TRBJ1-4	few	15
TGTGCCATCAGTCCCAGGGGTGACTACAATGAGCAGTTCTTC	CAISPRGDYNEQFF	TRBV10-3	-	TRBJ2-1	-	14
TGTGCCAGCAGGCGACAGGGGGCTTCTGGCTACACCTTC	CASRRQGASGYTF	TRBV7-8	TRBD1	TRBJ1-2	few	13
TGTGCCTGGAGTATTGGACATCCCTACGAGCAGTACTTC	CAWSIGHPYEQYF	TRBV30	-	TRBJ2-7	once	13
TGTGCCAGCAGCGTAGCCCCCGACAACCAGCCCCAGCATTTT	CASSVAPDNQPQHF	TRBV9	-	TRBJ1-5	-	14
TGTGCCACAGGGGCAGTAGATACGCAGTATTTT	CATGAVDTQYF	TRBV7-6	-	TRBJ2-3	-	11
TGTGCCAGCAGCCAATCCGGACATAGCACCGGGGAGCTGTTTTTT	CASSQSGHSTGELFF	TRBV7-3	-	TRBJ2-2	once	15